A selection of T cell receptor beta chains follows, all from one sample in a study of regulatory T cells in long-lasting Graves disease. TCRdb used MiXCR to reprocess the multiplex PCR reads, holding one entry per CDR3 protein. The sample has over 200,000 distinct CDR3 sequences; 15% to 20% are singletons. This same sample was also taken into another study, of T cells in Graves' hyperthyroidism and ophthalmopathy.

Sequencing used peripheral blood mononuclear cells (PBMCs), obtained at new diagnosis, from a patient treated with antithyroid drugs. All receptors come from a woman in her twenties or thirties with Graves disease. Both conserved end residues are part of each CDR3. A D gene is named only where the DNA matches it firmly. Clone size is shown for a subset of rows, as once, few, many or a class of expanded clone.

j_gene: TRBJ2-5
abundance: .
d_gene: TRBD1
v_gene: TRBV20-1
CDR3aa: CSAHWGTGVPSGETQYF
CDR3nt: TGCAGTGCTCATTGGGGGACAGGGGTGCCCTCCGGGGAGACCCAGTACTTC

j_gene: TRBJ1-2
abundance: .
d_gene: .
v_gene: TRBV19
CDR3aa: CASSIMGYGYTF
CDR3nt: TGTGCCAGTAGTATTATGGGCTATGGCTACACCTTC

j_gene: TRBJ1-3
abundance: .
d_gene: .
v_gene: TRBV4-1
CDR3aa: CASGDGGLKGNTIYF
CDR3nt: TGCGCCAGCGGGGACGGAGGGTTGAAAGGAAACACCATATATTTT

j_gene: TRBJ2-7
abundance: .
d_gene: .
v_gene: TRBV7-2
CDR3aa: CASSPDGDSFYEQYF
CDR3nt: TGTGCCAGCAGCCCGGACGGGGACTCGTTCTACGAGCAGTACTTC

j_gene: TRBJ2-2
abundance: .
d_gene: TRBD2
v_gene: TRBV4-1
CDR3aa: CASSQDLGSGAGELFF
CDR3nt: TGCGCCAGCAGCCAAGATCTAGGGAGCGGGGCCGGGGAGCTGTTTTTT

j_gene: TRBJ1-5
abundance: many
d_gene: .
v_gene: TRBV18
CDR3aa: CASSPGEGGNQPQHF
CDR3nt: TGTGCCAGCTCACCGGGTGAGGGGGGCAATCAGCCCCAGCATTTT

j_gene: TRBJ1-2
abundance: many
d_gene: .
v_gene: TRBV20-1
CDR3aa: CSARAGGDYGYTF
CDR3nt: TGCAGTGCTAGAGCGGGGGGAGACTATGGCTACACCTTC

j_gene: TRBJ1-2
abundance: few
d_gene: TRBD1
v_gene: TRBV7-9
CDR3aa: CASSTGAGYGYTF
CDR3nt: TGTGCCAGTTCGACAGGGGCGGGCTATGGCTACACCTTC

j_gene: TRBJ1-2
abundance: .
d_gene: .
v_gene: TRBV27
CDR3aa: CASSLIPPLYGYTF
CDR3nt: TGTGCCAGCAGTTTAATCCCCCCCCTCTATGGCTACACCTTC

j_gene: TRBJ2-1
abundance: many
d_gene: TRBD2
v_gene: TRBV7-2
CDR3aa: CASSYPGTTNNEQFF
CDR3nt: TGTGCCAGCAGCTACCCCGGGACTACCAACAATGAGCAGTTCTTC

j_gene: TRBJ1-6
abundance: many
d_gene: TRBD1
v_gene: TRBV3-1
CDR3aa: CASSQATGVVSPLHF
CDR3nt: TGTGCCAGCAGCCAAGCGACAGGGGTAGTTTCACCCCTCCACTTT

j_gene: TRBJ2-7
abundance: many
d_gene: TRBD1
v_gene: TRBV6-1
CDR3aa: CASSKDRDVGYEQYF
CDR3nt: TGTGCCAGCAGTAAGGACAGGGACGTCGGGTACGAGCAGTACTTC

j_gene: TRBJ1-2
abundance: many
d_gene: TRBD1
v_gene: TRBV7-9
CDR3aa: CASSKGQGAPGYTF
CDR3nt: TGTGCCAGCAGCAAGGGACAGGGGGCGCCTGGCTACACCTTC

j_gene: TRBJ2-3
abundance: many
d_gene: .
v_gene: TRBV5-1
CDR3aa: CASSIRGDTDTQYF
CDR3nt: TGTGCCAGCAGCATCAGGGGGGACACAGATACGCAGTATTTT

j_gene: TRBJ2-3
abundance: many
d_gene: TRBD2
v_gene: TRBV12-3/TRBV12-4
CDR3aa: CASRLAGTDTQYF
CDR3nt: TGTGCCAGCAGACTAGCGGGGACAGATACGCAGTATTTT

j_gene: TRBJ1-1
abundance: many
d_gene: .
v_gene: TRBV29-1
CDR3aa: CSVEDRGSLPNTEAFF
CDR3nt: TGCAGCGTTGAAGATCGGGGGTCCCTCCCAAACACTGAAGCTTTCTTT

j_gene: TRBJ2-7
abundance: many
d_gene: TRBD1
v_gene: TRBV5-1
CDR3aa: CASSTGTDSYEQYF
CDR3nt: TGCGCCAGCAGCACCGGGACAGACTCCTACGAGCAGTACTTC

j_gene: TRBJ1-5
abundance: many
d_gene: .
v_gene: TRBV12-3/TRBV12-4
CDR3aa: CASSFKGQSNQPQHF
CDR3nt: TGTGCCAGCAGTTTCAAAGGACAGTCTAATCAGCCCCAGCATTTT

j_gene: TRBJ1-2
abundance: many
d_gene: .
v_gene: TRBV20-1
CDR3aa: CSAGRGKKMDGYTF
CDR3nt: TGCAGTGCCGGGCGGGGTAAAAAAATGGATGGCTACACCTTC

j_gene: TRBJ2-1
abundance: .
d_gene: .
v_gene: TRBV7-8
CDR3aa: CASSLVLGPKQFF
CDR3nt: TGTGCCAGCAGCTTAGTTTTGGGGCCGAAGCAGTTCTTC

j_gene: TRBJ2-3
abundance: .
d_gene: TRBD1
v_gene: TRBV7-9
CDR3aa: CASSSRGQGATDTQYF
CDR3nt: TGTGCCAGCAGCTCTCGAGGACAGGGGGCAACAGATACGCAGTATTTT

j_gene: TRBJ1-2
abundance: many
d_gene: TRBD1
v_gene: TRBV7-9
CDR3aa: CASSWTGAYGYTF
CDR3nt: TGTGCCAGCAGCTGGACAGGGGCCTATGGCTACACCTTC

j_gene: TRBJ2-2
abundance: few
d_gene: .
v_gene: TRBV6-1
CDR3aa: CASSETGRPFDVSGELFF
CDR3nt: TGTGCCAGCAGTGAAACGGGACGGCCCTTCGATGTGAGCGGGGAGCTGTTTTTT

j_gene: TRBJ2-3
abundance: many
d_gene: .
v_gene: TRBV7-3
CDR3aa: CASSFLAGARTDTQYF
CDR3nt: TGTGCCAGCAGCTTTTTGGCGGGGGCCCGCACAGATACGCAGTATTTT

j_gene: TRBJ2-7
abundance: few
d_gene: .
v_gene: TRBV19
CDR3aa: CASSRRDIGDEQYF
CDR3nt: TGTGCCAGTAGTCGCCGGGACATCGGTGACGAGCAGTACTTC

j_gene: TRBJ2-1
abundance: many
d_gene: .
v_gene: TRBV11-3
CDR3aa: CASSLGLDRPKGDEQFF
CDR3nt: TGTGCCAGCAGCTTAGGCCTCGACAGGCCCAAAGGCGATGAGCAGTTCTTC

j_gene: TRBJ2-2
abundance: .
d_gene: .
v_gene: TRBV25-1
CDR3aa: CASSGVGTGELFF
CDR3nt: TGTGCCAGCAGTGGGGTCGGGACCGGGGAGCTGTTTTTT

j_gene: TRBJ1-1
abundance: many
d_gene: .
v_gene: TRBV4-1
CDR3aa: CASSQAWGYRTEAFF
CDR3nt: TGCGCCAGCAGCCAAGCCTGGGGGTATAGAACTGAAGCTTTCTTT

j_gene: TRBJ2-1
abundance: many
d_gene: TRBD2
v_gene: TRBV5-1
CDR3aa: CASSLDRRGGLNEQFF
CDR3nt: TGCGCCAGCAGCTTGGATAGGCGGGGGGGCTTGAATGAGCAGTTCTTC

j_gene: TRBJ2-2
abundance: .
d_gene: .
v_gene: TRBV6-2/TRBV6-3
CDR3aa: CASSNGIYTGELFF
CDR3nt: TGTGCCAGCAGCAACGGGATCTACACCGGGGAGCTGTTTTTT

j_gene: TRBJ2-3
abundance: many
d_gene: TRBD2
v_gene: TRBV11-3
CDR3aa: CASSQGLAGITDTQYF
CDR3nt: TGTGCCAGCAGCCAGGGACTAGCGGGTATAACAGATACGCAGTATTTT

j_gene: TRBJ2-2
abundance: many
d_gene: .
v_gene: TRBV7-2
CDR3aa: CASSLIGRWLFF
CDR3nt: TGTGCCAGCAGCTTAATAGGGAGGTGGCTGTTTTTT

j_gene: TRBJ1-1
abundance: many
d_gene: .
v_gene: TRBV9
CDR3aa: CASSPTETASNTEAFF
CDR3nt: TGTGCCAGCAGCCCTACCGAGACAGCCTCGAACACTGAAGCTTTCTTT

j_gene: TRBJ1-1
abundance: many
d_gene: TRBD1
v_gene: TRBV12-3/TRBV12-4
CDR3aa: CASRLQGGAEAFF
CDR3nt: TGTGCCAGCAGGTTACAGGGGGGAGCTGAAGCTTTCTTT

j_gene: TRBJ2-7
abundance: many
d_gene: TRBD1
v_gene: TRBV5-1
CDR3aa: CASSLETLGQGTYEQYF
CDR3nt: TGCGCCAGCAGCTTGGAGACACTGGGACAGGGTACCTACGAGCAGTACTTC

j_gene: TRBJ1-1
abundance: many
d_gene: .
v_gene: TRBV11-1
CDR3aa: CASSLARYFGGENTEAFF
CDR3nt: TGTGCCAGCAGCTTAGCGCGGTATTTCGGGGGGGAGAACACTGAAGCTTTCTTT